The source of this TCR beta chain is a study of T cell clonality in common variable immunodeficiency. Assay: immunoSEQ multiplex PCR; the TCRdb copy retains only in-frame clones and omits some. The record shows tens of thousands of clones for this sample, with no singletons present. This clone was seen ten or more times. From the germline J gene comes the end of the CDR3, since the read stops 3 residues before it. Germline assignment: CDR1 LGHNA and CDR2 YNFKEQ. The CDR3 is made up of 16 amino acids. V was clipped by 4 bases and J by 1 base, with 13 bases between them. V usage is TRBV4-2 and J usage is TRBJ2-2; D possibly corresponds to TRBD2 (6 bases). The source is a person between 18 and 75 years old in good health. The sequenced sample was peripheral blood mononuclear cells. CDR3 protein: CASSPKAGLNTGELFF. The CDR3 bases that were read are TGTGCCAGCAGCCCCAAAGCGGGCCTGAACACCGGGGAG.